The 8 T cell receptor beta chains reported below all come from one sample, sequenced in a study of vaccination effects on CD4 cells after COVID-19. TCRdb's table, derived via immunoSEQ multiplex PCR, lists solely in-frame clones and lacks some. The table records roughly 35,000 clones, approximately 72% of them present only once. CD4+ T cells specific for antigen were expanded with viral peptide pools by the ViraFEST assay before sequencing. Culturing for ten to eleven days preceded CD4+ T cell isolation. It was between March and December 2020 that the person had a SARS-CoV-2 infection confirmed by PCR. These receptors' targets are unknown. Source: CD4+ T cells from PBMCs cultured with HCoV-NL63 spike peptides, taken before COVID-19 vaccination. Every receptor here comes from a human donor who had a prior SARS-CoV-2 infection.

CDR3 nucleotides: TGTGCCAGCAGCTTAAATGGAGGAAACTATGGCTACACCTTC. Translated, it gives CASSLNGGNYGYTF. This chain joins TRBV7-3 and TRBJ1-2; no clear D gene. The germline V and J ends were trimmed by 1 base and 2 bases, with 8 bases remaining between them. Germline V lookup: CDR1 SGHTA, CDR2 FQGTGA. This CDR3 region has 14 residues.

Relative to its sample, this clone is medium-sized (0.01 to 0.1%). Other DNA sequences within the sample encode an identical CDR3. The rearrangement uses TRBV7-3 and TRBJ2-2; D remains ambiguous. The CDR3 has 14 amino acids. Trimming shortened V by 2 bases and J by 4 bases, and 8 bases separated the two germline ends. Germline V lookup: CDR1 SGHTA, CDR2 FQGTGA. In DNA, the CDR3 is TGTGCCAGCAGCTTACGTGGTGGCACCGGGGAGCTGTTTTTT. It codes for CASSLRGGTGELFF.

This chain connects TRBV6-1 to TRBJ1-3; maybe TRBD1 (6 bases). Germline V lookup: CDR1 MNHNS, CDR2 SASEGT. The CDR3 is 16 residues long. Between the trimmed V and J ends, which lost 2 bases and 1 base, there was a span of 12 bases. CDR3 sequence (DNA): TGTGCCAGCAGTGAACAACAGGGAAATTCTGGAAACACCATATATTTT. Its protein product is CASSEQQGNSGNTIYF.

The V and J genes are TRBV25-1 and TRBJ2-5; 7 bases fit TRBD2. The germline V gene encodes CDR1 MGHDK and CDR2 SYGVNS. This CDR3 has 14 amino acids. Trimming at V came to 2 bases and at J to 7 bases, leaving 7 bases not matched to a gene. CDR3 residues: CASSETSGATTQYF. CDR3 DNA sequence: TGTGCCAGCAGTGAAACCAGCGGGGCCACGACCCAGTACTTC.

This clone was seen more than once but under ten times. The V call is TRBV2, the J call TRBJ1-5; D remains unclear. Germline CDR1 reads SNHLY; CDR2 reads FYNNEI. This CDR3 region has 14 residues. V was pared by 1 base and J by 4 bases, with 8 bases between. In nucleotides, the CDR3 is TGTGCCAGCAGTGAAGGGTTAGGGAATCAGCCCCAGCATTTT. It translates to CASSEGLGNQPQHF. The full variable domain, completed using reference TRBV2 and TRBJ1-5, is EPEVTQTPSHQVTQMGQEVILRCVPISNHLYFYWYRQILGQKVEFLVSFYNNEISEKSEIFDDQFSVERPDGSNFTLKIRSTKLEDSAMYFCASSEGLGNQPQHFGDGTRLSIL.

CDR3 in amino acids: CASSYGVSSGANVLTF. The CDR3, as DNA: TGTGCCAGCAGCTACGGGGTTTCCTCTGGGGCCAACGTCCTGACTTTC. The chain recombines TRBV11-2 with TRBJ2-6; tentatively, D is TRBD2 (5 bases). Germline loops: CDR1 SGHAT, CDR2 FQNNGV. V was trimmed by 4 bases and J by 0 bases, leaving 10 bases between them. This CDR3 has 16 amino acids.

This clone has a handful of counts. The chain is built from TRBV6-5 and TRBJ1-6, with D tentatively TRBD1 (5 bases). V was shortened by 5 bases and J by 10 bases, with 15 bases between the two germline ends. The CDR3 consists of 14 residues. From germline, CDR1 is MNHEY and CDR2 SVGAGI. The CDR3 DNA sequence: TGTGCCAGCAGTAGTACAGGTTCGCGGTCACCCCTCCACTTT. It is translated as CASSSTGSRSPLHF.

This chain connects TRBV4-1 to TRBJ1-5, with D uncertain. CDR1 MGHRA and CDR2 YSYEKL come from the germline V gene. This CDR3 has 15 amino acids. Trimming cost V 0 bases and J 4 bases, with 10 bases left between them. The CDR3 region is CASSQDGGRNQPQHF. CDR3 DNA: TGCGCCAGCAGCCAAGACGGCGGGCGGAATCAGCCCCAGCATTTT.